This T cell receptor beta chain was identified in a study of T cell responses to AZD1222 COVID-19 vaccine. Study at large: Second-dose intervals near 4 or 12 weeks were combined.

Profiled with immunoSEQ multiplex PCR; TCRdb holds only in-frame clones, not every one. The sample consists of about 140,000 clones, around 90% of them appearing once. With respect to this clone: Its antigen is undetermined.

The CDR3 length is 11 residues. Germline V gene lookup returns CDR1 SNHLY and CDR2 FYNNEI. V was cut by 5 bases and J by 3 bases, with 5 bases left in between. Study findings and constraints: The CD4 TCRs associated with vaccination extended across spike and predominated at 160-218 and 743-854.

The TCR originated in an adult in good health. The sequenced sample was peripheral blood, obtained on day 0 of AZD1222 vaccination. The gene calls are TRBV2 and TRBJ2-7; no clear D. CDR3 region: CASSPHYEQYF. The DNA for the CDR3 is TGTGCCAGCAGTCCTCACTACGAGCAGTACTTC.